One and the same sample provided the 29 T cell receptor beta chains below, sequenced in a study of OX40 agonist ivuxolimab in advanced cancers. Repertoires were generated with immunoSEQ multiplex PCR, while TCRdb's copy carries only in-frame clones and drops some. The sample yields about 100,000 clones, around 93% seen once. The specimen comprised CD4+ or CD8+ T cells sorted from blood, sampled in a trial of the OX40 agonist ivuxolimab. All receptors derive from an adult with an advanced solid tumor such as melanoma, head and neck, liver or kidney cancer.

V usage is TRBV11-2 and J usage is TRBJ2-1, with D unclear. From germline, CDR1 is SGHAT and CDR2 FQNNGV. Trimming left V 5 bases short and J 0 bases short, with 17 bases between. The CDR3 runs 17 residues. The CDR3 region is CASSARRRSISYNEQFF. The CDR3 DNA follows: TGTGCCAGCAGCGCCCGGCGGCGGAGCATCTCCTACAATGAGCAGTTCTTC.

The chain carries TRBV7-2 and TRBJ2-5; D gene ambiguous. The germline V gene encodes CDR1 SGHTA and CDR2 FQGNSA. This CDR3 contains 13 residues. Trimming pared 1 base from V and 4 bases from J, leaving 7 bases between. The CDR3, as DNA: TGTGCCAGCAGCTTAGTCCGTGGAGAGACCCAGTACTTC. Amino acids: CASSLVRGETQYF.

V usage is TRBV2 and J usage is TRBJ2-1; 12 nucleotides agree with TRBD2. This CDR3 is 15 amino acids long. Trimming took 2 bases from V and 6 from J; bases not matched to a gene: 2. CDR1 SNHLY and CDR2 FYNNEI come from the germline V gene. The CDR3 is CASSELLAGGNEQFF. CDR3 sequence (DNA): TGTGCCAGCAGTGAATTACTAGCGGGAGGCAATGAGCAGTTCTTC.

This sequence joins TRBV19 and TRBJ2-1; 8 bases line up with TRBD1. This CDR3 region has 17 residues. Germline V gene lookup returns CDR1 LNHDA and CDR2 SQIVND (reference sequence). V dropped 6 bases and J dropped 7; count of bases not matched to a gene: 17. The CDR3 region has the DNA TGTGCCAGTAGCCACTTTCCCCGGGCAGGGGGCAAGAATGAGCAGTTCTTC. Its translation is CASSHFPRAGGKNEQFF.

V gene TRBV25-1 combines with J gene TRBJ2-7, with 7 bases fitting TRBD1. Germline lookup yields CDR1 MGHDK and CDR2 SYGVNS. This CDR3 has 15 residues. Trimming cost V 6 bases and J 0 bases; bases outside gene matches: 8. The CDR3 bases are TGTGCCAGCAGGGACGGACAGGTGAGCTCCTACGAGCAGTACTTC. Translated, it gives CASRDGQVSSYEQYF.

This chain joins TRBV11-2 and TRBJ2-2; 10 bases are shared with TRBD2. Germline V gene data show CDR1 as SGHAT and CDR2 as FQNNGV. V was pared by 4 bases and J by 1 base, with 3 bases of the junction left unmatched. This CDR3 region has 16 residues. The DNA for the CDR3 is TGTGCCAGCAGCTACCGGACTAGCGGGAACACCGGGGAGCTGTTTTTT. This codes for CASSYRTSGNTGELFF.

A single count supports this clone. J is TRBJ2-5 and V is TRBV18; a possible D gene is TRBD2 (5 bases). The CDR3 contains 14 residues. Germline assignment: CDR1 KGHSH and CDR2 LQKENI. V was trimmed by 4 bases and J by 3 bases, leaving 12 bases between them. The CDR3 here is CASSLDYTKETQYF. CDR3 DNA sequence: TGTGCCAGCTCACTCGACTACACCAAAGAGACCCAGTACTTC.

J is TRBJ2-3 and V is TRBV29-1; perhaps TRBD1 as D (5 bases). The V gene's germline CDR1 is SQVTM and CDR2 ANQGSEA. The CDR3 covers 14 residues. Trimming pared 0 bases from V and 5 bases from J, leaving 12 bases between. The CDR3, as DNA: TGCAGCGTTGAAGATCCCCTAGGGGAAGATACGCAGTATTTT. It translates to CSVEDPLGEDTQYF.

The J gene is TRBJ2-2, the V gene TRBV5-1; D remains unclear. CDR1 and CDR2 (germline): SGHRS, YFSETQ. The length of the CDR3 is 16 residues. V lost 1 base, J lost 1 base, and 11 bases lay in between. The CDR3 region has the DNA TGCGCCAGCAGCTTGTTCGGGTCGAGGAACACCGGGGAGCTGTTTTTT. As protein: CASSLFGSRNTGELFF.

The V gene is TRBV28, the J gene TRBJ1-1; 7 positions match TRBD1. This CDR3 comprises 15 residues. V lost 4 bases and J lost 2; bases outside the gene matches: 7. The germline CDR1 and CDR2 sequences are MDHEN and SYDVKM. The CDR3 sequence: CASSSLGQINTEAFF. The CDR3 nucleotides are TGTGCCAGCAGTTCTCTGGGACAGATAAACACTGAAGCTTTCTTT.

The V and J genes are TRBV6-1 and TRBJ1-2; TRBD1 is a possible D gene (5 bases). Per the germline V gene, CDR1 is MNHNS and CDR2 is SASEGT. The CDR3 length is 14 residues. V lost 1 base to trimming and J lost 6 bases, with 12 bases between them. CDR3 amino acids: CASSEDRTKHGYTF. The CDR3 DNA is TGTGCCAGCAGTGAAGATCGGACAAAGCATGGCTACACCTTC.

J is TRBJ2-5 and V is TRBV28; a possible D gene is TRBD2 (6 bases). Trimming removed 5 bases at V and 1 base at J, with 11 bases between. The CDR3 runs to 14 residues. Germline lookup yields CDR1 MDHEN and CDR2 SYDVKM. CDR3 in amino acids: CASSAGLPQETQYF. Written as DNA, the CDR3 is TGTGCCAGCAGTGCCGGACTACCCCAAGAGACCCAGTACTTC. Full variable domain (outside the CDR3, taken from reference TRBV28 and TRBJ2-5): DVKVTQSSRYLVKRTGEKVFLECVQDMDHENMFWYRQDPGLGLRLIYFSYDVKMKEKGDIPEGYSVSREKKERFSLILESASTNQTSMYLCASSAGLPQETQYFGPGTRLLVL.

The V call is TRBV5-1, the J call TRBJ1-1, with TRBD1 as a possible D gene (6 bases). This CDR3 is 15 amino acids long. V was shortened by 4 bases and J by 1 base, with 14 bases between the two germline ends. The germline V gene encodes CDR1 SGHRS and CDR2 YFSETQ. The CDR3 nucleotides are TGCGCCAGCAGCCAGAAACAGGGTACGAACACTGAAGCTTTCTTT. Translation: CASSQKQGTNTEAFF.

This rearrangement joins TRBV6-6 to TRBJ1-2; weak D call: TRBD1 (5 bases). This CDR3 contains 14 residues. Germline loops: CDR1 MNHNY, CDR2 SVGAGI (reference sequence). V was pared by 4 bases and J by 8 bases, with 17 bases between. This CDR3 is CASSFDQGRRGYTF. Here the CDR3 DNA reads TGTGCCAGCAGTTTCGATCAGGGACGACGGGGCTACACCTTC.

This sequence joins TRBV4-3 and TRBJ2-7, with D unresolved. V was clipped by 0 bases and J by 6 bases, with 9 bases between them. The CDR3 runs to 13 residues. In germline, CDR1 is LGHNA, CDR2 YSLEER. CDR3 sequence: CASSQDSASEQYF. For the CDR3, the DNA is TGCGCCAGCAGCCAAGATTCAGCAAGCGAGCAGTACTTC.

The chain employs TRBV18 and TRBJ2-7; 8 bases agree with TRBD2. Germline lookup yields CDR1 KGHSH and CDR2 LQKENI. V shed 0 bases and J 7 bases; nucleotides not matched to a gene: 11. There are 16 residues in the CDR3. This CDR3 reads CASSPPGTSGAGEQYF. CDR3 DNA: TGTGCCAGCTCACCACCCGGGACTAGTGGGGCAGGGGAGCAGTACTTC.

The rearrangement links TRBV27 to TRBJ2-5; TRBD1 is a possible D gene (7 bases). This CDR3 region has 15 residues. Trimming cost V 2 bases and J 5 bases, with 15 bases left between them. Germline assignment: CDR1 MNHEY and CDR2 SMNVEV (reference sequence). CDR3 sequence reads: CASSLMTGRRETQYF. The CDR3 DNA reads as TGTGCCAGCAGTTTAATGACAGGGAGGAGGGAGACCCAGTACTTC.

Only one count was recorded for this clone. CDR3 in DNA: TGCGCCAGCAGCTTGGGGACTAGCCGGGGCCAAGAGACCCAGTACTTC. Its protein product is CASSLGTSRGQETQYF. This chain links TRBV5-1 with TRBJ2-5; TRBD2 agrees at 8 bases. Germline values: CDR1 SGHRS, CDR2 YFSETQ. V was clipped by 0 bases and J by 1 base; unmatched bases: 5. This CDR3 has 16 amino acids.

The DNA for the CDR3 is TGCGCCAGCACGGCAGTCCCGAACACCGGGGAGCTGTTTTTT. Translating it yields CASTAVPNTGELFF. J is TRBJ2-2 and V is TRBV5-1; no definite D call. The CDR3 contains 14 residues. The V gene's germline CDR1 is SGHRS and CDR2 YFSETQ. V lost 6 bases to trimming and J lost 0 bases, with 9 bases between them.

The genes are TRBV6-5 and TRBJ1-3; 7 nucleotides agree with TRBD1. V shed 0 bases and J 1 base; nucleotides not matched to a gene: 3. CDR1 is MNHEY and CDR2 is SVGAGI in the germline V gene. The CDR3 consists of 16 residues. This CDR3 is CASSYSTGISGNTIYF. CDR3 in DNA: TGTGCCAGCAGTTACTCGACAGGGATTTCTGGAAACACCATATATTTT.

The rearrangement links TRBV4-3 to TRBJ1-4, with 7 bases lining up with TRBD1. Germline CDR1 and CDR2: LGHNA and YSLEER. The CDR3 loop spans 16 amino acids. The V segment lost 0 bases and the J segment 4 bases; nucleotides outside the gene matches: 5. CDR3 loop: CASSQDRGQFNEKLFF. The CDR3 DNA reads TGCGCCAGCAGCCAAGACCGGGGACAGTTTAATGAAAAACTGTTTTTT.

The chain combines TRBV7-3 with TRBJ2-2; 7 bases agree with TRBD2. Germline lookup yields CDR1 SGHTA and CDR2 FQGTGA. With V trimmed by 2 bases and J by 2 bases, 2 bases remained unmatched. The CDR3 totals 15 residues. The DNA for the CDR3 is TGTGCCAGCAGCTTATCGGGAGGAAACACCGGGGAGCTGTTTTTT. It translates to CASSLSGGNTGELFF.

The chain is built from TRBV29-1 and TRBJ2-7, with TRBD2 matching 12 bases. After removal of 0 bases from V and 1 base from J, the junction contained 4 bases not matched to a gene. Germline V gives CDR1 SQVTM, CDR2 ANQGSEA. This CDR3 contains 16 residues. In DNA form, the CDR3 reads TGCAGCGTTGAAGATGTGACTAGCGGGAGATCCTACGAGCAGTACTTC. Amino acids: CSVEDVTSGRSYEQYF.

This CDR3 reads CASSERIGGYRYGYTF. Written as DNA, the CDR3 is TGTGCCAGCAGTGAAAGGATCGGGGGCTATCGGTATGGCTACACCTTC. The chain recombines TRBV6-1 with TRBJ1-2; weak D call: TRBD1 (6 bases). Germline loops: CDR1 MNHNS, CDR2 SASEGT. The length of the CDR3 is 16 residues. V lost 2 bases and J 5 bases, leaving 18 bases between the germline ends.

The genes are TRBV11-3 and TRBJ2-1; D is undetermined. Per germline, CDR1 SGHNT and CDR2 YENEEA. This CDR3 has 13 amino acids. Trimming removed 1 base from V and 8 bases from J, with 9 bases in between. The CDR3 here is CASSLAPVYEQFF. The CDR3 nucleotides read TGTGCCAGCAGCTTAGCCCCCGTCTATGAGCAGTTCTTC. Variable domain in full (rest from reference TRBV11-3 and TRBJ2-1): EAGVVQSPRYKIIEKKQPVAFWCNPISGHNTLYWYLQNLGQGPELLIRYENEEAVDDSQLPKDRFSAERLKGVDSTLKIQPAELGDSAVYLCASSLAPVYEQFFGPGTRLTVL.

V is TRBV6-6 and J is TRBJ2-7; D gene ambiguous. The ends were cut back, 4 bases at V and 0 bases at J, with 10 bases in the middle. The CDR3 runs to 14 residues. Germline CDR1 is MNHNY and CDR2 is SVGAGI (reference sequence). The CDR3 DNA follows: TGTGCCAGCAGTTGGGGTATAGTCTCCTACGAGCAGTACTTC. This gives the protein CASSWGIVSYEQYF.

The chain couples TRBV2 to TRBJ1-1; TRBD1 matches at 7 bases. The J segment lost 6 bases and the V segment lost 1 base, leaving 8 bases of the junction unmatched. Germline V gives CDR1 SNHLY, CDR2 FYNNEI. This CDR3 spans 15 amino acids. CDR3 coding DNA: TGTGCCAGCAGTGAAGACCGACAGGGAATCTCTGAAGCTTTCTTT. Protein sequence: CASSEDRQGISEAFF.

The rearrangement links TRBV9 to TRBJ2-1, with 8 bases identical to TRBD2. The CDR3 spans 17 residues. Germline V gene data show CDR1 as SGDLS and CDR2 as YYNGEE. V lost 4 bases, J lost 7 bases, and 16 bases stayed unmatched. The CDR3 coding sequence is TGTGCCAGCAGCCCGTATGGCGGTCTAGCGGGCGGTAATGAGCAGTTCTTC. Protein: CASSPYGGLAGGNEQFF.

This chain connects TRBV7-2 to TRBJ2-7; no reliable D call. V lost 4 bases, J lost 2 bases, and 6 bases lay in between. The CDR3 sequence is 12 residues long. Germline CDR1 reads SGHTA; CDR2 reads FQGNSA. In DNA form, the CDR3 reads TGTGCCAGCAGCTCCGACGCCTACGAGCAGTACTTC. It is translated as CASSSDAYEQYF.